This T cell receptor beta chain stems from a study of shared clonotypes between healthy human individuals. Germline CDR1 reads SQVTM; CDR2 reads ANQGSEA. V was pared by 2 bases and J by 5 bases, with 12 bases between. The CDR3 has 13 amino acids. Several immunoSEQ plates held equal portions of the genomic DNA taken from each subset. Repertoires were generated with immunoSEQ multiplex PCR, while TCRdb's copy carries only in-frame clones and drops some. The sample yields hundreds of thousands of clones, about 95% seen once. Naive-designated CD8 cells lacked CD45RO, were positively enriched for CCR7, and omitted terminally differentiated effector memory CD45RA+ cells. Study-wide points: About 4.5% of naive CD4 clonotypes were common to several donors. The study's rarefaction showed incomplete sorted-subset sequencing despite large depth.

Note on this clone: Antigen specificity is unknown.

Sequenced sample: naive CD8+ T cells sorted from blood. This clonotype was obtained from a woman aged 25 to 39 in good health. The chain employs TRBV29-1 and TRBJ1-1; possible D gene TRBD1, 5 bases. The CDR3 region has the DNA TGCAGCGTTGAATCAGGGAGAGATACTGAAGCTTTCTTT. Amino acid sequence: CSVESGRDTEAFF.